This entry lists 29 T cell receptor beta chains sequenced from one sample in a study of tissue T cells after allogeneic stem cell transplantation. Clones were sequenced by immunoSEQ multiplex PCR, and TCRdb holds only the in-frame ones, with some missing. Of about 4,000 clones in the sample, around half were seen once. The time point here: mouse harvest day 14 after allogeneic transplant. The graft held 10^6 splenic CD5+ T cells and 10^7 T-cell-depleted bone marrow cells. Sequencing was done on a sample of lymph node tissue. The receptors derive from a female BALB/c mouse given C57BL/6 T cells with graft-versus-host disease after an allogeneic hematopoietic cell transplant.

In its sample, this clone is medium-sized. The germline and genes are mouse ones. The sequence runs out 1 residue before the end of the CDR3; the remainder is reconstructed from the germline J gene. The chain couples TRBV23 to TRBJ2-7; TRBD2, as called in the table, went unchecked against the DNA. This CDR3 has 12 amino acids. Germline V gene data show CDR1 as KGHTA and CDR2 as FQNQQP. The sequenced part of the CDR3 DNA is TGCTCCAGCAGTCAGTGGGGGTCTGAACAGTAC. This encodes CSSSQWGSEQY. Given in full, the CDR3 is CSSSQWGSEQYF.

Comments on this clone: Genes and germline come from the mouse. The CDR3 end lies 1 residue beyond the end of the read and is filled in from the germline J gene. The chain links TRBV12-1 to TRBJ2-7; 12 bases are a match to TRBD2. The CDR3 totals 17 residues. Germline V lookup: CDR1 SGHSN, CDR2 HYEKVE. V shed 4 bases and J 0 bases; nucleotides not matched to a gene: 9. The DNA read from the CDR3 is TGTGCCAGCTCAGGGACTGGGGGGCGCGGGGGCTCCTATGAACAGTAC. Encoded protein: CASSGTGGRGGSYEQY. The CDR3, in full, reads CASSGTGGRGGSYEQYF.

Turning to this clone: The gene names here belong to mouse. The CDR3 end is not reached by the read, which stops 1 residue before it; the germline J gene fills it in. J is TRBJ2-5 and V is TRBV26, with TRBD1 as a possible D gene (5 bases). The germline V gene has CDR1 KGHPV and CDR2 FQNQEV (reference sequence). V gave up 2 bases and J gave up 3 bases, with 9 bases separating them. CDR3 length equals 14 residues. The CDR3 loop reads CASSLPGHQDTQYF. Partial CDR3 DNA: TGTGCCAGCAGTCTGCCTGGACATCAAGACACCCAGTAC.

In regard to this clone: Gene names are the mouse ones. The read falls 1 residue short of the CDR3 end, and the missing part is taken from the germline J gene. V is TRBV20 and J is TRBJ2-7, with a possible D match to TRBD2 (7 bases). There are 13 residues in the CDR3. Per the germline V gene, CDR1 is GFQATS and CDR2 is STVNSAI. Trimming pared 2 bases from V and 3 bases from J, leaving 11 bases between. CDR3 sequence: CGARRGGGYEQYF. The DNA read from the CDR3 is TGTGGTGCTAGGAGGGGGGGAGGCTATGAACAGTAC.

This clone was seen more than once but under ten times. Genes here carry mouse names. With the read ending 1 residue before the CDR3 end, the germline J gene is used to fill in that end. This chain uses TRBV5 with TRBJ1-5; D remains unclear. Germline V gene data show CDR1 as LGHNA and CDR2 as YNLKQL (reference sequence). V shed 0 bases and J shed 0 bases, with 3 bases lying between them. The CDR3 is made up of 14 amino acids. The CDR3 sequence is CASSQDNNNQAPLF. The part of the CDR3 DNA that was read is TGTGCCAGCAGCCAAGACAATAACAACCAGGCTCCGCTT.

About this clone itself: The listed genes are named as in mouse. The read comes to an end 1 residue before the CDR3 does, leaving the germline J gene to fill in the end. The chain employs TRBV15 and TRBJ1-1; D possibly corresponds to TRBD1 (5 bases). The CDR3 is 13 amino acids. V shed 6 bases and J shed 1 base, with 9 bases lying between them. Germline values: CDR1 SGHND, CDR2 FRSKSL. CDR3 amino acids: CASSTDRNTEVFF. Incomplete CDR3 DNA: TGTGCCAGCAGCACCGACAGAAACACAGAAGTCTTC.

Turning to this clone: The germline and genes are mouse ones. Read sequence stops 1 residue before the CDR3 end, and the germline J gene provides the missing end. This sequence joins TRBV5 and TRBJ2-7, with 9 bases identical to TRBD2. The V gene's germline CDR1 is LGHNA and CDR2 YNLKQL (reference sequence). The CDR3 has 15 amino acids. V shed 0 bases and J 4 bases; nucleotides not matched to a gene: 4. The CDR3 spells CASSQDEDWGYEQYF. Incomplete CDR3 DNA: TGTGCCAGCAGCCAAGATGAGGACTGGGGATATGAACAGTAC.

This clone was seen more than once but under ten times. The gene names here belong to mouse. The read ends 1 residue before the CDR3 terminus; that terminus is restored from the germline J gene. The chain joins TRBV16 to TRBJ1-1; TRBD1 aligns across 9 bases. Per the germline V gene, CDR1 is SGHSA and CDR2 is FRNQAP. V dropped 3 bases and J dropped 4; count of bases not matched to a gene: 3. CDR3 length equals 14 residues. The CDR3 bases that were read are TGTGCAAGCAGCTTCCGGGACAGGGTCACAGAAGTCTTC. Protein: CASSFRDRVTEVF. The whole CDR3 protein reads CASSFRDRVTEVFF.

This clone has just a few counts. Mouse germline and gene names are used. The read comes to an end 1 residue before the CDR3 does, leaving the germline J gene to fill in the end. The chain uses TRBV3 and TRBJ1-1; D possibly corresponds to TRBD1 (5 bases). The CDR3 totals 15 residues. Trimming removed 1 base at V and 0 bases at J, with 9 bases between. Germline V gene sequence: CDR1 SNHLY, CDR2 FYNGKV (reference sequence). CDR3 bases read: TGTGCCAGCAGCTTAGAGAGGGGAACAAACACAGAAGTCTTC. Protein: CASSLERGTNTEVF. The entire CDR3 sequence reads CASSLERGTNTEVFF.

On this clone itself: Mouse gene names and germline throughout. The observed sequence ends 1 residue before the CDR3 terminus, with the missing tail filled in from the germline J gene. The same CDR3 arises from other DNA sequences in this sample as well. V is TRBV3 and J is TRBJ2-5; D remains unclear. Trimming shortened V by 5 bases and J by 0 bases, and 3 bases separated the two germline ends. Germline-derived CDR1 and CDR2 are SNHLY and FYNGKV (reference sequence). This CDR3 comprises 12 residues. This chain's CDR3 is CASSLNQDTQYF. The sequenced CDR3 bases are TGTGCCAGCAGCCTTAACCAAGACACCCAGTAC.

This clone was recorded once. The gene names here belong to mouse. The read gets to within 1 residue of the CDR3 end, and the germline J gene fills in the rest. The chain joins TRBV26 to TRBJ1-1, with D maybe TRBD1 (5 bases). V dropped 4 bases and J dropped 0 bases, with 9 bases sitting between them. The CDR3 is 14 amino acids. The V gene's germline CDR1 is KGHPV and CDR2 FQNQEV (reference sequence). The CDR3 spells CASSRQLANTEVFF. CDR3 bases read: TGTGCCAGCAGTCGACAGCTTGCAAACACAGAAGTCTTC.

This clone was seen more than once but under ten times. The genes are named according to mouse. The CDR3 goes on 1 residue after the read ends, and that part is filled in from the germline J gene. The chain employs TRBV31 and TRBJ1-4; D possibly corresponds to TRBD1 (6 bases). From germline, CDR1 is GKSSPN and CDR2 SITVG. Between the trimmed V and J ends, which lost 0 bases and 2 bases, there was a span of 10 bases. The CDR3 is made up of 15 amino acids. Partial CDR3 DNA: TGTGCCTGGAGTCTACCGACAGGCTCCAACGAAAGATTATTT. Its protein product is CAWSLPTGSNERLF. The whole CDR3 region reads CAWSLPTGSNERLFF. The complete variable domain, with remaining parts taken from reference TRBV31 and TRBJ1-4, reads AQTIHQWPVAEIKAVGSPLSLGCTIKGKSSPNLYWYWQATGGTLQQLFYSITVGQVESVVQLNLSASRPKDDQFILSTEKLLLSHSGFYLCAWSLPTGSNERLFFGHGTKLSVL.

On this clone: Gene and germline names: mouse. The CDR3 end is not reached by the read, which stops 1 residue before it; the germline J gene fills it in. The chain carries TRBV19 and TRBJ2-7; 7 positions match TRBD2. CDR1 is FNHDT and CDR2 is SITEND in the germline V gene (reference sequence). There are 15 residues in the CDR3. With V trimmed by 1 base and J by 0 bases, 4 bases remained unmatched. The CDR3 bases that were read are TGTGCCAGCAGTATATGGGGGGTTAGCTCCTATGAACAGTAC. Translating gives CASSIWGVSSYEQY. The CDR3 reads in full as CASSIWGVSSYEQYF. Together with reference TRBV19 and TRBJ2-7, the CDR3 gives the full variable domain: GGIITQTPKFLIGQEGQKLTLKCQQNFNHDTMYWYRQDSGKGLRLIYYSITENDLQKGDLSEGYDASREKKSSFSLTVTSAQKNEMAVFLCASSIWGVSSYEQYFGPGTRLTVL.

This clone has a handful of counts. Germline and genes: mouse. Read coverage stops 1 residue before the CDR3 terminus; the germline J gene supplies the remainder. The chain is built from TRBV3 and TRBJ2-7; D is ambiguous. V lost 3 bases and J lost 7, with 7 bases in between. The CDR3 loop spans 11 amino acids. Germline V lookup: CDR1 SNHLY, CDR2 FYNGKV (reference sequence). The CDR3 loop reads CASSFKGEQYF. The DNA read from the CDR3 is TGTGCCAGCAGCTTTAAAGGGGAACAGTAC.

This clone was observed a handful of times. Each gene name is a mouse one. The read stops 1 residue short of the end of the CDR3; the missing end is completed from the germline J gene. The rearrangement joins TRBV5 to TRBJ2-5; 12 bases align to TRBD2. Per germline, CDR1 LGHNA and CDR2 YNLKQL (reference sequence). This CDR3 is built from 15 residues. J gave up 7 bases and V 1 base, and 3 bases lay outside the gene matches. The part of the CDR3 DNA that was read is TGTGCCAGCAGCCAAGTGGGACTGGGGGGAAACACCCAGTAC. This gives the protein CASSQVGLGGNTQY. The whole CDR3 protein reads CASSQVGLGGNTQYF.

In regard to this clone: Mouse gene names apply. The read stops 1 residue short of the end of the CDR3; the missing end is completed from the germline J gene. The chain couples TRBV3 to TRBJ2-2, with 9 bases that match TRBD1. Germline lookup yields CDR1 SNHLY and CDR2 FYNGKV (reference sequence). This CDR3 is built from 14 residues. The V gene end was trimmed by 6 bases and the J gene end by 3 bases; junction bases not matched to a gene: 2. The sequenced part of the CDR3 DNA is TGTGCCAGCAGAGGGACAGGGCACACCGGGCAGCTCTAC. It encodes CASRGTGHTGQLY. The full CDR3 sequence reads CASRGTGHTGQLYF.

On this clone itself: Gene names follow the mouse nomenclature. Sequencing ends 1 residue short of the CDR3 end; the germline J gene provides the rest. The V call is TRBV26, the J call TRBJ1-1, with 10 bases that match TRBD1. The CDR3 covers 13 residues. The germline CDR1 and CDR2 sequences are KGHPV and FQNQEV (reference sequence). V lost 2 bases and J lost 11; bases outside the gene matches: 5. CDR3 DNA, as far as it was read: TGTGCCAGCAGTCTGCGGGACAGGGGAGATGTCTTC. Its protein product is CASSLRDRGDVF. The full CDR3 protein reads CASSLRDRGDVFF.

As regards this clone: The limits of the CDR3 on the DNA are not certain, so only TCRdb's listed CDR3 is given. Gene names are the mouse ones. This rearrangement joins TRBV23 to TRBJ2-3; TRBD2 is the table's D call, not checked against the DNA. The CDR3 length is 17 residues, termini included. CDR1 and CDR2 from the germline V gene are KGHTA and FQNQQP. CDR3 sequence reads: CSSSQWGWGASAETLYF.

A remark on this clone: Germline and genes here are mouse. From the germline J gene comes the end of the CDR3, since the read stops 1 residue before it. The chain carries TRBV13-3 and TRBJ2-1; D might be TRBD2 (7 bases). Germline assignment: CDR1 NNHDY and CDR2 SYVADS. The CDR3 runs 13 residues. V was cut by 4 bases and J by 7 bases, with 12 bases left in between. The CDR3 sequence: CASSRGALAEQFF. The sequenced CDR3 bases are TGTGCCAGCAGTCGGGGGGCGTTGGCTGAGCAGTTC.

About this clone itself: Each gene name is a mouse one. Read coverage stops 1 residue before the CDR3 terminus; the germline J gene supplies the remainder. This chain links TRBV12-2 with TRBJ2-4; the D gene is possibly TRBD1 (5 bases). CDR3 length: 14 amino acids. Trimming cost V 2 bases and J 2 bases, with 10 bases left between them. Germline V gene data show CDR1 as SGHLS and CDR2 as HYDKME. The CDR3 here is CASSPHRIQNTLYF. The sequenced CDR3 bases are TGTGCCAGCTCTCCCCACAGGATTCAAAACACCTTGTAC.

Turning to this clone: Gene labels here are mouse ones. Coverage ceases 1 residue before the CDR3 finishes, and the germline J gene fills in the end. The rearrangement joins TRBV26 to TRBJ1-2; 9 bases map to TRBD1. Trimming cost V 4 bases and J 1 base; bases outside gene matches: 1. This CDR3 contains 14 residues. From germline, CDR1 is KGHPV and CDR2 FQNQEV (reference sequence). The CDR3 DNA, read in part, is TGTGCCAGCAGTCGACAGGGGGTAAACTCCGACTACACC. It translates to CASSRQGVNSDYT. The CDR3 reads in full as CASSRQGVNSDYTF.

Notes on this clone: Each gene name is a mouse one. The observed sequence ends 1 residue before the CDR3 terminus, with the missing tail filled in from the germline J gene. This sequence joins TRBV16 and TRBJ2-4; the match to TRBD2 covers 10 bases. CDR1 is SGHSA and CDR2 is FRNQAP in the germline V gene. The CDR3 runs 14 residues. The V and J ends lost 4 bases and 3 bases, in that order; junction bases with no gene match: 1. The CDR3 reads CASSSTGGQNTLYF. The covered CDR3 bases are TGTGCAAGCAGCTCGACTGGGGGGCAAAACACCTTGTAC.

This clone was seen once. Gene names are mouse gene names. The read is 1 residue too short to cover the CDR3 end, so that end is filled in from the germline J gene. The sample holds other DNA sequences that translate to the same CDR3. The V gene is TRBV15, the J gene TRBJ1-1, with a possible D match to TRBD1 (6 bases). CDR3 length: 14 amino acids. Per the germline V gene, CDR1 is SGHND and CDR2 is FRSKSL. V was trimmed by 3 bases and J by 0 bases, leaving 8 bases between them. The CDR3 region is CASSLGGANTEVFF. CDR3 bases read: TGTGCCAGCAGTTTGGGGGGCGCAAACACAGAAGTCTTC.

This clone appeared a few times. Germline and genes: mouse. CDR3 DNA, as far as it was read: TGCTCCAGCAGGGGACAGAACAACCAGGCTCCGCTT. The encoded protein is CSSRGQNNQAPL. The whole CDR3 sequence is CSSRGQNNQAPLF. The V gene is TRBV23, the J gene TRBJ1-5; TRBD1 is the table's D call, not checked against the DNA. The read terminates 1 residue ahead of where the CDR3 ends, so the germline J gene completes it. The V gene's germline CDR1 is KGHTA and CDR2 FQNQQP. The CDR3 loop spans 13 amino acids.

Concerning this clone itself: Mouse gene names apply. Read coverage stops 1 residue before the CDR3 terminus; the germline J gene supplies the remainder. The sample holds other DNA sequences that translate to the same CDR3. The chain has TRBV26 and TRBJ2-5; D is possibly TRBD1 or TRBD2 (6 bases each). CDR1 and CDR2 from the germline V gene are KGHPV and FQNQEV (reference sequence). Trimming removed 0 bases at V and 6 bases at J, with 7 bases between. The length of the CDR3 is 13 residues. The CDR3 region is CASSLSGGDTQYF. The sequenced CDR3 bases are TGTGCCAGCAGTCTGTCAGGGGGGGACACCCAGTAC.

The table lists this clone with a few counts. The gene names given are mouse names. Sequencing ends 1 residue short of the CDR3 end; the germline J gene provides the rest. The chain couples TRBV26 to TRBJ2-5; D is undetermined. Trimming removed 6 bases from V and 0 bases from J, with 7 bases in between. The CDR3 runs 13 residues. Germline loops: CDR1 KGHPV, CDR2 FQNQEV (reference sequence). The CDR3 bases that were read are TGTGCCAGCAGCCGGAATAACCAAGACACCCAGTAC. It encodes CASSRNNQDTQY. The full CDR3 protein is CASSRNNQDTQYF.

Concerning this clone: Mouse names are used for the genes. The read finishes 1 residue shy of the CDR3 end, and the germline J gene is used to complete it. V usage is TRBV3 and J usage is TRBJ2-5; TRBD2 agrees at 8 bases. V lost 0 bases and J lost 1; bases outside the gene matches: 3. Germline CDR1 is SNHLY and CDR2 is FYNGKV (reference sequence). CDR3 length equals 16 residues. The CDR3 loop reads CASSLAWGAYQDTQYF. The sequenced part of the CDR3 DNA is TGTGCCAGCAGCTTAGCCTGGGGGGCCTACCAAGACACCCAGTAC.

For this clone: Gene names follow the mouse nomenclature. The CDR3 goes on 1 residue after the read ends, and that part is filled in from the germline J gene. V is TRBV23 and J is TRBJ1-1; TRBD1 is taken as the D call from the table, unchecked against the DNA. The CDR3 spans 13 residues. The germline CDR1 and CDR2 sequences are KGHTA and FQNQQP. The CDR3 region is CSSSQEGSTEVFF. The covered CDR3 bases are TGCTCCAGCAGTCAAGAGGGTTCCACAGAAGTCTTC.

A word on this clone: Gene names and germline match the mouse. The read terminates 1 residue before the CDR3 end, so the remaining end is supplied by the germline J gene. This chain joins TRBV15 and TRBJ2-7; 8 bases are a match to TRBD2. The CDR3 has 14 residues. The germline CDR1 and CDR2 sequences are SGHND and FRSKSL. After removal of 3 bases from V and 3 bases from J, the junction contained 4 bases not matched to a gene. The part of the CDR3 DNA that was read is TGTGCCAGCAGTTTCAGGACTGGGAGCTATGAACAGTAC. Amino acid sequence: CASSFRTGSYEQY. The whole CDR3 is CASSFRTGSYEQYF. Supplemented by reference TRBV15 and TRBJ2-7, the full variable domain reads DAGVTQTPRHEVAEKGQTIILKCEPVSGHNDLFWYRQTKIQGLELLSYFRSKSLMEDGGAFKDRFKAEMLNSSFSTLKIQPTEPKDSAVYLCASSFRTGSYEQYFGPGTRLTVL.